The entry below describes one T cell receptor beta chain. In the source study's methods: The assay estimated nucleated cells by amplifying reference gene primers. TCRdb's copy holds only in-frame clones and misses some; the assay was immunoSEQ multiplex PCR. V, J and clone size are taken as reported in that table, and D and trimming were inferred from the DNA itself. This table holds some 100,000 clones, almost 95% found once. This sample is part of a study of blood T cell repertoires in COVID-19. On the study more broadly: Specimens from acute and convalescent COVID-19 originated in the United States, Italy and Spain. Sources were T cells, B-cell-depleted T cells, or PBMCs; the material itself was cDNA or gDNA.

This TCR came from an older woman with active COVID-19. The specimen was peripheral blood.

CDR3 nucleotide sequence: TGTGCCAGCAGCGTACGGTGGTCTGACTACGAGCAGTACTTC. Its translation: CASSVRWSDYEQYF. The chain joins TRBV9 to TRBJ2-7; D remains ambiguous. Germline assignment: CDR1 SGDLS and CDR2 YYNGEE. Deletions cut 1 base from V and 3 bases from J, with 11 bases between. The CDR3 spans 14 residues.